What follows are 25 T cell receptor beta chains derived from one specimen sequenced in a study of blood T cells in healthy people across ages. Through a sample-barcoded 5' primer and a J-beta primer mix, a second PCR was run for roughly 6 to 11 cycles. TCRdb re-analysed the 5' RACE reads in MiXCR, keeping a single row per CDR3 protein. The data show approximately 490,000 distinct CDR3 sequences, around 24% seen once. Another study also made use of these data, one on T cells of mothers and their children.

The sequenced sample was blood. These receptor sequences come from a boy younger than 18 in good health.

The sample holds a few counts of this clonotype. The rearrangement uses TRBV5-6 and TRBJ2-5, with unresolved D. The CDR3 runs 14 residues. CDR1 is SGHDT, CDR2 YYEEEE, per germline. Between the trimmed V and J ends, which lost 4 bases and 5 bases, there was a span of 15 bases. The CDR3, as DNA: TGTGCCAGCAGCCCCAAGGCCAGTGAGGAGACCCAGTACTTC. Translating it yields CASSPKASEETQYF.

This clonotype was counted only a few times. This chain uses TRBV28 with TRBJ2-5; possibly TRBD1 for D (5 bases). The DNA end lines up better with TRBJ2-7; the J call may be wrong. This CDR3 region has 15 residues. Germline V gene data show CDR1 as MDHEN and CDR2 as SYDVKM. This CDR3 is CASSTPWQGSYEQYF. CDR3 in DNA: TGTGCCAGCAGTACCCCCTGGCAGGGCTCCTACGAGCAGTACTTC.

This clonotype was detected only once. The rearrangement links TRBV12-3 or TRBV12-4 to TRBJ2-3; 7 nucleotides align to TRBD1. The length of the CDR3 is 14 residues. The junction had 2 bases not matched to a gene; V was cut back by 1 base and J by 4 bases. CDR3 in DNA: TGTGCCAGCAGTTTAGGGGGGACAGCAGATACGCAGTATTTT. This sequence encodes CASSLGGTADTQYF.

The rearrangement joins TRBV14 to TRBJ1-2, with TRBD1 matching 8 bases. The germline CDR1 and CDR2 sequences are SGHDN and FVKESK. V lost 6 bases to trimming and J lost 5 bases; unmatched junction nucleotides: 8. This CDR3 region has 14 residues. The CDR3 DNA reads TGTGCCAGCAGTCCCGGACAGGGTTGGTATGGCTACACCTTC. This encodes CASSPGQGWYGYTF.

V is TRBV5-1 and J is TRBJ1-1; no reliable D call. The germline CDR1 and CDR2 sequences are SGHRS and YFSETQ. The CDR3 is made up of 14 amino acids. Deletions cut 0 bases from V and 3 bases from J, with 9 bases between. For the CDR3, the DNA is TGCGCCAGCAGCTTGGATGGTGGCCACACTGAAGCTTTCTTT. Translating it yields CASSLDGGHTEAFF.

This clonotype was seen a handful of times. This CDR3 is CASSPKRENRGVNEQFF. For the CDR3, the DNA is TGTGCCAGCAGCCCCAAACGGGAAAACAGGGGAGTCAATGAGCAGTTCTTC. V is TRBV7-8 and J is TRBJ2-1; 7 bases align to TRBD1. Germline CDR1 SGHVS, CDR2 FQNEAQ. The CDR3 has 17 residues. Germline trimming cut 5 bases from V and 6 bases from J; bases unmatched to any gene: 16.

The gene calls are TRBV28 and TRBJ1-2, with D perhaps matching TRBD1 (5 bases). The V and J ends lost 3 bases and 7 bases respectively, with 9 bases between them. The CDR3 consists of 12 residues. CDR1 is MDHEN and CDR2 is SYDVKM in the germline V gene. CDR3 sequence: CASSLAGFGYTF. CDR3 sequence (DNA): TGTGCCAGCAGTTTGGCAGGGTTTGGCTACACCTTC.

In its sample, this clonotype was seen a few times. The germline gene is not matched at one end of the junction; a read error may be the cause. This sequence joins TRBV20-1 and TRBJ2-4; D is perhaps TRBD1 or TRBD2 (5 bases each). The CDR3 length is 17 residues. Looked up from germline, CDR1 is DFQATT and CDR2 is SNEGSKA (reference sequence). In DNA form, the CDR3 reads TGCAGTGCTAGTACCAGGGATGACCCTCTAGCCAAAACCATTCAGTACTTC. This sequence encodes CSASTRDDPLAKTIQYF.

This clonotype was seen a few times. The V and J genes are TRBV29-1 and TRBJ2-7; D may be TRBD1 or TRBD2 (5 bases each). The CDR3 consists of 12 residues. V shed 4 bases and J shed 2 bases, with 9 bases lying between them. Germline values: CDR1 SQVTM, CDR2 ANQGSEA. The CDR3, as DNA: TGCAGCGTTGCATCGGGACCCTACGAGCAGTACTTC. It specifies CSVASGPYEQYF.

This sequence joins TRBV29-1 and TRBJ1-2; TRBD1 might be the D (5 bases). V dropped 4 bases and J dropped 7 bases, with 16 bases sitting between them. CDR1 SQVTM and CDR2 ANQGSEA come from the germline V gene. The CDR3 covers 13 residues. The CDR3 DNA reads as TGCAGCGTTGGGGACGGCCCTTCTATTGGCTACACCTTC. The encoded protein is CSVGDGPSIGYTF. The whole variable domain, remainder taken from reference TRBV29-1 and TRBJ1-2, is SAVISQKPSRDICQRGTSLTIQCQVDSQVTMMFWYRQQPGQSLTLIATANQGSEATYESGFVIDKFPISRPNLTFSTLTVSNMSPEDSSIYLCSVGDGPSIGYTFGSGTRLTVV.

The table lists this clonotype with a few counts. The chain joins TRBV6-2 or TRBV6-3 to TRBJ1-1; maybe TRBD1 (6 bases). Per germline, CDR1 MNHEY and CDR2 SVGEGT. The CDR3 loop spans 14 amino acids. The V end lost 2 bases, the J end lost 5 bases, and 12 bases lay between the germline ends. The CDR3 sequence: CASSYVGGWTEAFF. The CDR3 DNA reads TGTGCCAGCAGTTACGTCGGGGGCTGGACTGAAGCTTTCTTT.

This clonotype was seen more than once but under ten times. V gene TRBV4-1 combines with J gene TRBJ1-2; D unclear. The CDR3 covers 17 residues. V gave up 0 bases and J gave up 6 bases, with 20 bases separating them. The V gene's germline CDR1 is MGHRA and CDR2 YSYEKL. The CDR3 spells CASSQDTRIPRINGYTF. For the CDR3, the DNA is TGCGCCAGCAGCCAAGATACGCGGATACCGAGGATTAATGGCTACACCTTC.

This clonotype was seen a few times. The rearrangement joins TRBV27 to TRBJ2-7, with TRBD1 matching over 8 bases. Per germline, CDR1 MNHEY and CDR2 SMNVEV (reference sequence). V gave up 5 bases and J gave up 2 bases; unmatched junction bases: 5. This CDR3 is 14 amino acids long. The CDR3: CASSNGQGPYEQYF. CDR3 nucleotides: TGTGCCAGCAGTAACGGACAGGGCCCCTACGAGCAGTACTTC.

This CDR3 reads CASGLAGGPYNEQFF. In nucleotides, the CDR3 is TGTGCCAGCGGATTGGCGGGGGGGCCCTACAATGAGCAGTTCTTC. The chain recombines TRBV27 with TRBJ2-1; 9 nucleotides align to TRBD2. From germline, CDR1 is MNHEY and CDR2 SMNVEV (reference sequence). The CDR3 covers 15 residues. V gave up 8 bases and J gave up 2 bases; unmatched junction bases: 7.

This clonotype has a handful of counts. V is TRBV20-1 and J is TRBJ2-7; D gene unclear. Germline V lookup: CDR1 DFQATT, CDR2 SNEGSKA (reference sequence). This CDR3 is 12 amino acids long. V lost 0 bases and J 2 bases, leaving 5 bases between the germline ends. CDR3 sequence: CSAREDAYEQYF. DNA of the CDR3: TGCAGTGCTAGAGAGGACGCCTACGAGCAGTACTTC.

The sample holds a few counts of this clonotype. The V and J genes are TRBV20-1 and TRBJ1-4, with TRBD1 matching over 9 bases. The J segment lost 7 bases and the V segment lost 6 bases, leaving 6 bases of the junction unmatched. CDR1 and CDR2 (germline): DFQATT, SNEGSKA (reference sequence). The length of the CDR3 is 13 residues. The CDR3 is CSAQTGGSEKLFF. The CDR3 nucleotides are TGCAGTGCACAGACAGGGGGAAGTGAAAAACTGTTTTTT.

This clonotype was picked up a small number of times. The rearrangement links TRBV9 to TRBJ2-7; 8 bases map to TRBD2. Germline CDR1 and CDR2: SGDLS and YYNGEE. V lost 4 bases and J lost 4; bases outside the gene matches: 7. This CDR3 comprises 14 residues. For the CDR3, the DNA is TGTGCCAGCAGCCCCCCGGGGACTAGATACGAGCAGTACTTC. It is translated as CASSPPGTRYEQYF.

This clonotype was seen a few times. V and J are TRBV27 and TRBJ2-7; D might be TRBD1 (5 bases). Trimming took off 4 bases at V and 0 bases at J, with 10 bases between the two ends. The CDR3 length is 14 residues. CDR1 is MNHEY, CDR2 SMNVEV, per germline (reference sequence). The CDR3 protein is CASSWGDGSYEQYF. The DNA of the CDR3 is TGTGCCAGCAGTTGGGGCGACGGCTCCTACGAGCAGTACTTC.

This clonotype was picked up a small number of times. The chain links TRBV5-1 to TRBJ2-1; 8 bases match TRBD1. Near its end, the DNA agrees better with TRBJ2-7, so the J call may be wrong. The germline CDR1 and CDR2 sequences are SGHRS and YFSETQ. The CDR3 has 14 residues. The CDR3, as DNA: TGCGCCAGCAGCCCCGGGACAGGACACTACGAGCAGTACTTC. It is translated as CASSPGTGHYEQYF.

CDR3 DNA sequence: TGTGCCAGCAGCTCTACAGGGGGGACTGGCTACGAGCAGTACTTC. Amino acid sequence: CASSSTGGTGYEQYF. The rearrangement uses TRBV11-1 and TRBJ2-7; 8 positions agree with TRBD1. The CDR3 totals 15 residues. CDR1 is SGHAT and CDR2 is FQDESV in the germline V gene (reference sequence). J was trimmed by 3 bases and V by 4 bases; bases with no gene match: 8.

The chain links TRBV14 to TRBJ2-5, with 11 bases matching TRBD2. Germline-derived CDR1 and CDR2 are SGHDN and FVKESK. The CDR3 sequence is 16 residues long. The junction had 5 bases not matched to a gene; V was cut back by 0 bases and J by 5 bases. The CDR3 protein is CASSQETSGRLETQYF. The CDR3 nucleotides read TGTGCCAGCAGCCAAGAAACTAGCGGGAGATTGGAGACCCAGTACTTC.

This clonotype was seen only once. This rearrangement joins TRBV6-6 to TRBJ1-2; tentative D call: TRBD1 (5 bases). Germline lookup yields CDR1 MNHNY and CDR2 SVGAGI (reference sequence). This CDR3 spans 15 amino acids. V was trimmed by 8 bases and J by 4 bases, leaving 20 bases between them. The CDR3 reads CASVLESAGLYGYTF. The CDR3 nucleotides read TGTGCCAGCGTCCTTGAATCCGCGGGGCTCTATGGCTACACCTTC.

The chain carries TRBV29-1 and TRBJ1-1; unclear D gene. Germline-derived CDR1 and CDR2 are SQVTM and ANQGSEA. V lost 4 bases, J lost 4 bases, and 13 bases lay in between. This CDR3 is built from 13 residues. CDR3 residues: CSVGRSSGTEAFF. The CDR3, as DNA: TGCAGCGTTGGACGGTCGTCGGGCACTGAAGCTTTCTTT.

The V call is TRBV20-1, the J call TRBJ2-4; no clear D gene. The length of the CDR3 is 12 residues. The V end lost 3 bases, the J end lost 4 bases, and 7 bases lay between the germline ends. Germline V CDR1 and CDR2: DFQATT, SNEGSKA (reference sequence). CDR3 region: CSASVQKNIQYF. Written as DNA, the CDR3 is TGCAGTGCTAGTGTTCAGAAAAACATTCAGTACTTC.

This rearrangement joins TRBV7-2 to TRBJ2-5, with 9 bases lining up with TRBD2. CDR1 and CDR2 (germline): SGHTA, FQGNSA. The junction had 12 bases not matched to a gene; V was cut back by 4 bases and J by 6 bases. This CDR3 is built from 16 residues. The CDR3 protein is CASSSLGREGRKTQYF. As DNA, the CDR3 is TGTGCCAGCAGCTCCCTGGGGCGGGAGGGCCGTAAGACCCAGTACTTC.